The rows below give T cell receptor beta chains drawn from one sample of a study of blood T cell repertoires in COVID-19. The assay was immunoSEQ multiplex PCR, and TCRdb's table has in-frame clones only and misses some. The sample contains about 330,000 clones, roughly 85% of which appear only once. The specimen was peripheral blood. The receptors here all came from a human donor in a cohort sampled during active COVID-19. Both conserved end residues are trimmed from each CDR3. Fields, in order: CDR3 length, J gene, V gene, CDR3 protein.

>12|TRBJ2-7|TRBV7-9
ASSTDSDRAEQY
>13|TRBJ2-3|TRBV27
ASSFLAGGTDTQY
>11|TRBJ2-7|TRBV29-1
SVQNASSYEQY
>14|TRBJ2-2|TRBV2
ASRATSGGFTGELF
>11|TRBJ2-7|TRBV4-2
ASSQDQLNEQY
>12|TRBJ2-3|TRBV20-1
SASGAGYADTQY
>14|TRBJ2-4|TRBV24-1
ATSDPYGHGGHIQY
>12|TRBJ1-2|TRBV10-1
ASSESGRGFGYT
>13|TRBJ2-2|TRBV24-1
ATSDSGAWTGELF
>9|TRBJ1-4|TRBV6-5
ASAAGEKLF
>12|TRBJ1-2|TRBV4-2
ASSQPPDKRGYT
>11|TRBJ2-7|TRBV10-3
AISSPLSYEQY
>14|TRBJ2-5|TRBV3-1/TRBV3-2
ASSRVAGGFQETQY
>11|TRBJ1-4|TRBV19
ASRTGGFEKLF
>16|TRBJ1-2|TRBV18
ASSPVILTGTAVYGYT
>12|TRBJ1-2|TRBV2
ASRGGQTWDGYT
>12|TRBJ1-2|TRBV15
ATSRDVGNYGYT
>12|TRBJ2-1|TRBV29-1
SVTRGNSYNEQF
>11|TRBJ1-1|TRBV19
ASSQQGDTEAF
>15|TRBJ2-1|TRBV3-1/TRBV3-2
ASSRSGGALLQSEQF
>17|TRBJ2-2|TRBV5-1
ASSPDRGPASGYTGELF
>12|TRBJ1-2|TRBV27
ASRRDRGVVGYT
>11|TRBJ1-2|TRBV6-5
ASSYGSFYGYT
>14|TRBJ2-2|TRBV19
ASRTVAGRETGELF
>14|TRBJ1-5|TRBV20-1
SASGQGARSNQPQH
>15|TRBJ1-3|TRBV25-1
ASSYHGQELSGNTIY
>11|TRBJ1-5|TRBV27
ASSLSQNQPQH
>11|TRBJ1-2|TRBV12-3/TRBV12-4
ASSFSTGDGYT
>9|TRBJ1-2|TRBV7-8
ASSAGYGYT
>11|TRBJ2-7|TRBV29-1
SVYSGVNYEQY
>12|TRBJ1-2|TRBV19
ATFPGQGFRGYT
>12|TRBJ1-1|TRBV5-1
ASSLRGRGPGAF
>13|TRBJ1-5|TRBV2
ASSGDGQALQPQH
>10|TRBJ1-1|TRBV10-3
AIMGEGSEAF
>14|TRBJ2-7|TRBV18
ASSLGQGAEEYEQY
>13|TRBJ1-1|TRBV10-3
ASERRTGPNTEAF
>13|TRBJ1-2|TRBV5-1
ASSLATGGRDGYT
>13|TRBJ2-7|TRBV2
ASSEALGQIYEQY
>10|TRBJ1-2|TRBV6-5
ASTMGGHGYT
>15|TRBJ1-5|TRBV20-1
SASMVIRDRRNQPQH
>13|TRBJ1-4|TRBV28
ASSPPGQGNEKLF
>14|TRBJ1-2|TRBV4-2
ASSQASRDTDYGYT